The TCR beta chain described here comes from a study of circulating CD8 cells and anti-PD-1 response in melanoma. Live CD3+CD8+TCRalphabeta+ cells were sorted into four subsets by PD-1 and/or TIGIT. Whole-study findings and limits: Experiments were generally run without replicates.

Within the sample, this clonotype is medium-sized. The antigen is not known. Each library started from 15 ng of total RNA using the QIAseq Immune Repertoire TCR panel. MiXCR, run by TCRdb on the reads, gives a single entry per CDR3 protein. The top ten hold 6.5% to 9% of the sample, which has 2,000 to 2,500 distinct CDR3 sequences, 7.8% seen once. Trimming cost V 4 bases and J 0 bases, with 10 bases left between them. The V gene's germline CDR1 is MDHEN and CDR2 SYDVKM. The CDR3 is made up of 15 amino acids. The receptor was derived from a human donor with melanoma. V usage is TRBV28 and J usage is TRBJ1-3, with D hard to call. The specimen was CD8+ T cells from PBMCs, collected at baseline or after one month of anti-PD-1 therapy (not recorded which). The CDR3 DNA is TGTGCCAGCAGTTCTTACAGACGCTCTGGAAACACCATATATTTT. Translating it yields CASSSYRRSGNTIYF.